This TCR beta chain was identified during a study of OX40 agonist ivuxolimab in advanced cancers. Study overall: Partial responses, seen in three patients, involved one hepatocellular carcinoma and two cutaneous melanomas.

CDR3 length equals 15 residues. Germline CDR1 and CDR2: SGDLS and YYNGEE. V lost 0 bases to trimming and J lost 0 bases, with 10 bases between them. Points from the study as a whole: Among patients with partial responses at 0.1-3.0 mg/kg, clonal expansion was among the lowest.

This table comes from immunoSEQ multiplex PCR, and its TCRdb copy is limited to in-frame clones, with some not included. The data show tens of thousands of clones, with almost 95% seen just once and approximately 18% held by the top ten. Regarding this clone: Its antigen remains unidentified.

The V gene is TRBV9, the J gene TRBJ2-7; D is possibly TRBD1 (5 bases). This sample comprised CD4+ or CD8+ T cells sorted from blood, obtained in a trial of the OX40 agonist ivuxolimab. The receptor was derived from an adult with an advanced solid tumor such as melanoma, head and neck, liver or kidney cancer. In DNA, the CDR3 is TGTGCCAGCAGCGTAGCGCAGGACACCTCCTACGAGCAGTACTTC. Protein: CASSVAQDTSYEQYF. Looking up the rest from reference TRBV9 and TRBJ2-7 gives the full variable domain: DSGVTQTPKHLITATGQRVTLRCSPRSGDLSVYWYQQSLDQGLQFLIQYYNGEERAKGNILERFSAQQFPDLHSELNLSSLELGDSALYFCASSVAQDTSYEQYFGPGTRLTVT.